Reported below is one T cell receptor (beta chain). The sample is drawn from a study of shared clonotypes between healthy human individuals. The CDR3 consists of 15 residues. Trimming took 4 bases from V and 5 from J; bases not matched to a gene: 8. The germline V gene has CDR1 SGDLS and CDR2 YYNGEE. Only in-frame clones appear in the TCRdb table, and some are missing; sequencing was by immunoSEQ multiplex PCR. The sample records over a million clones, around 97% being singletons. Material for sequencing was naive CD4+ T cells sorted from blood. Subset indicated: CD45RA+ positively selected. The sequence derives from a man aged 30 to 45 in good health. The rearrangement joins TRBV9 to TRBJ2-5; the match to TRBD2 covers 10 bases. CDR3 bases: TGTGCCAGCAGCTACCCAGCGGGGGGGCGGGAGACCCAGTACTTC. Protein sequence: CASSYPAGGRETQYF. The full variable domain, its missing parts supplied by reference TRBV9 and TRBJ2-5, is DSGVTQTPKHLITATGQRVTLRCSPRSGDLSVYWYQQSLDQGLQFLIQYYNGEERAKGNILERFSAQQFPDLHSELNLSSLELGDSALYFCASSYPAGGRETQYFGPGTRLLVL.